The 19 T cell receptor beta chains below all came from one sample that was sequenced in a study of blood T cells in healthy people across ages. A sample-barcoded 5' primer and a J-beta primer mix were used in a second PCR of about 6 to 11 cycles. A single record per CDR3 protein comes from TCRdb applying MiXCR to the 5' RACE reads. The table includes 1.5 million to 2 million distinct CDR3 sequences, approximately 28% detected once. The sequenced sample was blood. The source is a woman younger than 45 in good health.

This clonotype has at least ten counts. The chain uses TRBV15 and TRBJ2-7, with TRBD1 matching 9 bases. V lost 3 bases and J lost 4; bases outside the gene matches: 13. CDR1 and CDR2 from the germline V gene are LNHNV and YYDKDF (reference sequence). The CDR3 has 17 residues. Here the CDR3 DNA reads TGTGCCACCAGCAGGCTATCCACGGGACAGGGAAGGTACGAGCAGTACTTC. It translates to CATSRLSTGQGRYEQYF.

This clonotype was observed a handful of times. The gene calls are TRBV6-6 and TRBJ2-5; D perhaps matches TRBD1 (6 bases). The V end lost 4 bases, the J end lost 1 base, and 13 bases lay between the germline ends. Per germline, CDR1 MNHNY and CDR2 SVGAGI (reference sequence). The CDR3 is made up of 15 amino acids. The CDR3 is CASSSRQALQETQYF. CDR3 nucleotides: TGTGCCAGCAGTTCTAGACAGGCCCTCCAAGAGACCCAGTACTTC.

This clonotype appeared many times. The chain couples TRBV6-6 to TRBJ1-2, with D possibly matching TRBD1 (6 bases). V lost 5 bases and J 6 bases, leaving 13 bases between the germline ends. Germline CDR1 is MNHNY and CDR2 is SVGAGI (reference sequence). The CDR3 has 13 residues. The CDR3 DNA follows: TGTGCCAGCAGTCTAAACAGGGAGGATGGCTACACCTTC. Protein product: CASSLNREDGYTF.

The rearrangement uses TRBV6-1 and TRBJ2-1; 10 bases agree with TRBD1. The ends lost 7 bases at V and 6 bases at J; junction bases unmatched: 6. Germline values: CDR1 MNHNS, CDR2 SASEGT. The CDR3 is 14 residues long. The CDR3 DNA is TGTGCCAGCAAATTGGACAGGGGGGGCAATGAGCAGTTCTTC. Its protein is CASKLDRGGNEQFF.

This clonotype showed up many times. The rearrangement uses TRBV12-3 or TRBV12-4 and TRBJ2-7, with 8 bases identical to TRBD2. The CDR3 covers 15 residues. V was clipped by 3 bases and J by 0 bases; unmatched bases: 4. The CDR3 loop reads CASSFHGGDSYEQYF. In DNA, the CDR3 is TGTGCCAGCAGTTTCCACGGGGGGGACTCCTACGAGCAGTACTTC.

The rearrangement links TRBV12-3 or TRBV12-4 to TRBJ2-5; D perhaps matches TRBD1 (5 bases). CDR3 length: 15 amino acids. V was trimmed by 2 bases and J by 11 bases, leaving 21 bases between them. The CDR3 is CASSLRGSTDNEQYF. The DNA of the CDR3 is TGTGCCAGCAGTTTACGAGGTTCGACGGACAATGAGCAGTACTTC.

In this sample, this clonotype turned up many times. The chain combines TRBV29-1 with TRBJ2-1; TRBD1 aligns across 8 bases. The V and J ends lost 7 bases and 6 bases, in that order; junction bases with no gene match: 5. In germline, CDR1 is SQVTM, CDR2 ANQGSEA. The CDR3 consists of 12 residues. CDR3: CSASDRANEQFF. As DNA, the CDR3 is TGCAGCGCATCGGACAGGGCCAATGAGCAGTTCTTC.

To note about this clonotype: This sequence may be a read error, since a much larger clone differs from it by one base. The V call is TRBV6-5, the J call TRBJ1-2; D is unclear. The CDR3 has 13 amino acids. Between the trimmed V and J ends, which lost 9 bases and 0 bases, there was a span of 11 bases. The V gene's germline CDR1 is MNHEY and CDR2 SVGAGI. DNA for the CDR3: TGTGCCAGTCTGGGCAGCTCTAACTATGGCTACACCTTC. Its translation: CASLGSSNYGYTF.

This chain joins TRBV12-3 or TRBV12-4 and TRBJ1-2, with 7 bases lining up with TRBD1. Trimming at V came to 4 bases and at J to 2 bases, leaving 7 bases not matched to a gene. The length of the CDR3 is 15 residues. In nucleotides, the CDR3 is TGTGCCAGCAGTTACCCGGGGACAGCCAACTATGGCTACACCTTC. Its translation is CASSYPGTANYGYTF.

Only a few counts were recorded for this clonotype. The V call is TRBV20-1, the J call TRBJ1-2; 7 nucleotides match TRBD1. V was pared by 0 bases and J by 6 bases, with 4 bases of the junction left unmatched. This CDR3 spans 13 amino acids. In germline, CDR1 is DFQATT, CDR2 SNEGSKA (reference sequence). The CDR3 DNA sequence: TGCAGTGCTAGAGATTGGACAGGAGATGGCTACACCTTC. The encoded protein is CSARDWTGDGYTF.

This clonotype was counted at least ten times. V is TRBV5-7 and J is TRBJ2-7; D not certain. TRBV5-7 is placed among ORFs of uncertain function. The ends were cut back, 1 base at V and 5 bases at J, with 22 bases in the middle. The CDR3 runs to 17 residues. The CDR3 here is CASSLIKWADTAHEQYF. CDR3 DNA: TGTGCCAGCAGCTTGATCAAATGGGCAGACACAGCCCACGAGCAGTACTTC.

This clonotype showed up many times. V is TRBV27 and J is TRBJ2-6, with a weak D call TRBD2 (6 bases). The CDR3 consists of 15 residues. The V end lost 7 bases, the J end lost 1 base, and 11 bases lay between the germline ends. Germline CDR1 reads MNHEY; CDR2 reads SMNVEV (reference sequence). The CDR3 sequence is CASTFGGSGANVLTF. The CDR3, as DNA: TGTGCCAGCACCTTCGGGGGATCTGGGGCCAACGTCCTGACTTTC.

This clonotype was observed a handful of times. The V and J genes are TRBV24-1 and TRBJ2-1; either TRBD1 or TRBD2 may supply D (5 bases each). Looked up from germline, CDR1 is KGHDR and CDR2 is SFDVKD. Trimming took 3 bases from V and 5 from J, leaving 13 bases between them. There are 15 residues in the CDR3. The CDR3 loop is CATSDRRGPNNEQFF. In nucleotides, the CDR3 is TGTGCCACCAGTGATCGACGGGGCCCTAACAATGAGCAGTTCTTC.

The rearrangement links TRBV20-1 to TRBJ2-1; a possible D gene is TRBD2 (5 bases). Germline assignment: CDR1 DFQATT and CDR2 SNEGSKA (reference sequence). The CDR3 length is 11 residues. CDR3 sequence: CSSDFHNEQFF. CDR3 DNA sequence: TGCAGCTCGGACTTTCACAATGAGCAGTTCTTC.

The chain's CDR3 is CASSSGGGEGLEQFF. As DNA, the CDR3 is TGCGCCAGCAGCTCAGGGGGGGGTGAGGGACTGGAGCAGTTCTTC. The genes are TRBV5-1 and TRBJ2-1; the D gene could be TRBD1 or TRBD2 (7 bases each). In germline, CDR1 is SGHRS, CDR2 YFSETQ. The CDR3 has 15 residues. V lost 3 bases to trimming and J lost 10 bases, with 20 bases between them.

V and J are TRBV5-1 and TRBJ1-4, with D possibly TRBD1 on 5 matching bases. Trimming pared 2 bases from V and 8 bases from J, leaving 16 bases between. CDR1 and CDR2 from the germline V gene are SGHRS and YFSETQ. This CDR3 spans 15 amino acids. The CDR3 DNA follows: TGCGCCAGCAGCTTAGCCCGGGACCCGGGGGAAAAACTGTTTTTT. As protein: CASSLARDPGEKLFF.

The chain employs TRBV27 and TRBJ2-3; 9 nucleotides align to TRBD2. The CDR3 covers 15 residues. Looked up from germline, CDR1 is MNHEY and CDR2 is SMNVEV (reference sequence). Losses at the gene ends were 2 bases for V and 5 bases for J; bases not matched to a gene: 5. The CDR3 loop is CASSLELAGIDTQYF. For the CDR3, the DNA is TGTGCCAGCAGTTTAGAACTAGCGGGCATAGATACGCAGTATTTT.

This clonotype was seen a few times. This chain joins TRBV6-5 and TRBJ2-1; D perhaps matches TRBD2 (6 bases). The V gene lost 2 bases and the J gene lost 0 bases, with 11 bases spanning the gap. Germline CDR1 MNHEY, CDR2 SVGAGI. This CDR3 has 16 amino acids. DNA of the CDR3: TGTGCCAGCAGTTACCCGGGAGTGAGCTCCTACAATGAGCAGTTCTTC. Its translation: CASSYPGVSSYNEQFF.

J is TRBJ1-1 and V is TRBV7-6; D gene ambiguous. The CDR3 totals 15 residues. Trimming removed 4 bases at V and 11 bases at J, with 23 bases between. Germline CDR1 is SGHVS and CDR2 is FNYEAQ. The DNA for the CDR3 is TGTGCCAGCAGCTCCGATTTCAATATCCGGGTAGGGGCTTTCTTT. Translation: CASSSDFNIRVGAFF.